The 6 T cell receptor beta chains below come from one sample, sequenced in a study of human versus mouse CDR3 diversity and MHC coevolution. Clones were read by immunoSEQ multiplex PCR, and TCRdb kept only the in-frame ones, dropping some. The table records about 60,000 clones, about 94% of them present only once. The sample comprised naive CD4+ T cells from blood. Subset defined: CD45RO-negative CD62L-positive naive CD4 T cells. These receptor sequences come from a person between 55 and 70 years old in good health.

CDR3 loop: CASSLSPSGEQYF. The CDR3, as DNA: TGTGCCAGCAGCTTGAGCCCTAGTGGCGAGCAGTACTTC. The chain recombines TRBV11-3 with TRBJ2-7; D unclear. The V gene's germline CDR1 is SGHNT and CDR2 YENEEA. The CDR3 extends over 13 amino acids. Trimming removed 3 bases at V and 6 bases at J, with 12 bases between.

The chain recombines TRBV9 with TRBJ1-4, with no clear D. V was trimmed by 0 bases and J by 10 bases, leaving 19 bases between them. From germline, CDR1 is SGDLS and CDR2 YYNGEE. This CDR3 is built from 16 residues. This chain's CDR3 is CASSVGITGTDAKLFF. CDR3 DNA sequence: TGTGCCAGCAGCGTAGGAATAACTGGAACAGACGCAAAACTGTTTTTT.

This chain connects TRBV12-5 to TRBJ1-5; D perhaps matches TRBD1 (6 bases). CDR3 length: 17 residues. Germline CDR1 LGHNT, CDR2 FRNRAP. The V gene lost 1 base and the J gene lost 0 bases, with 13 bases spanning the gap. The CDR3 coding sequence is TGTGCTAGTGGTTTGGCCCGGACAGCATATAGCAATCAGCCCCAGCATTTT. Amino acids: CASGLARTAYSNQPQHF.

The chain recombines TRBV5-6 with TRBJ2-5, with TRBD1 identical over 7 bases. J lost 4 bases, V lost 4 bases, and 7 bases had no gene match. Per germline, CDR1 SGHDT and CDR2 YYEEEE. This CDR3 has 14 amino acids. The CDR3 bases are TGTGCCAGCAGCGCCGTCCGGACAGGAGAGACCCAGTACTTC. Amino acid sequence: CASSAVRTGETQYF.

This chain links TRBV19 with TRBJ2-3; TRBD1 matches at 7 bases. The CDR3 spans 15 residues. Per the germline V gene, CDR1 is LNHDA and CDR2 is SQIVND (reference sequence). After removal of 5 bases from V and 2 bases from J, the junction contained 7 bases not matched to a gene. CDR3 bases: TGTGCCAGTAGTTACGACAGGGAGCACACAGATACGCAGTATTTT. Translated: CASSYDREHTDTQYF.

The J gene is TRBJ2-3, the V gene TRBV6-5; a weak D match, TRBD1 (5 bases). Between the trimmed V and J ends, which lost 4 bases and 1 base, there was a span of 12 bases. The CDR3 extends over 15 amino acids. Germline CDR1 MNHEY, CDR2 SVGAGI. Here the CDR3 reads CASSSSRARTDTQYF. The CDR3 DNA follows: TGTGCCAGCAGTTCAAGCAGGGCCCGCACAGATACGCAGTATTTT.